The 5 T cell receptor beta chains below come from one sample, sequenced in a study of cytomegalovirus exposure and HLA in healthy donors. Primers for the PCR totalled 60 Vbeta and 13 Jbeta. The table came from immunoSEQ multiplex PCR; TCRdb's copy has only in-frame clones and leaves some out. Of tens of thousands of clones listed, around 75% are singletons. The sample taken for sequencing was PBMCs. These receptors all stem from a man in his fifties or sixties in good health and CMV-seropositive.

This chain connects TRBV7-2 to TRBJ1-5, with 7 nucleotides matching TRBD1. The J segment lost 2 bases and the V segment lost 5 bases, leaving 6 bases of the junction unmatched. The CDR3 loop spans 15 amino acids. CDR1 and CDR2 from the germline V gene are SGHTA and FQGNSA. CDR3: CASSPGQLGNQPQHF. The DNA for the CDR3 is TGTGCCAGCAGCCCGGGACAGCTTGGCAATCAGCCCCAGCATTTT.

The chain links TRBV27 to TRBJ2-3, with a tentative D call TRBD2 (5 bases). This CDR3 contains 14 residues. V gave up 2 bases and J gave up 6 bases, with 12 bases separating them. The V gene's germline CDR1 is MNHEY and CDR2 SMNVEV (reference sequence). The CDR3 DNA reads TGTGCCAGCAGTTTAATAGCGCTGCGGGATACGCAGTATTTT. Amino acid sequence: CASSLIALRDTQYF.

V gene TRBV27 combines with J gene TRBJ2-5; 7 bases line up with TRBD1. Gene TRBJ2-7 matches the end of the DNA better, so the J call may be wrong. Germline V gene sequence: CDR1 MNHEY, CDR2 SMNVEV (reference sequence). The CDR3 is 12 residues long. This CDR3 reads CASGDRVYEQYF. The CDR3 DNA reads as TGTGCCAGCGGAGACAGGGTTTACGAGCAGTACTTC.

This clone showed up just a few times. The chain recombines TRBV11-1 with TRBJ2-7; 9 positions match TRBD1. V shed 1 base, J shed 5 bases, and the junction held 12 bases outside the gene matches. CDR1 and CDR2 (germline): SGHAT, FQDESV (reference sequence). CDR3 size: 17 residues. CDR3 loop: CASSLVSGGTGFHEQYF. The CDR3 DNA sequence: TGTGCCAGCAGCTTAGTGTCAGGAGGGACAGGGTTCCACGAGCAGTACTTC.

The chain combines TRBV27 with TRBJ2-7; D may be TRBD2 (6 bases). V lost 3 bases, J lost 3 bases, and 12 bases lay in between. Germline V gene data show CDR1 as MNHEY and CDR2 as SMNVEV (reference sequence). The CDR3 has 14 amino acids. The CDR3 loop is CASSFNGGNYEQYF. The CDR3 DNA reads TGTGCCAGCAGTTTTAACGGCGGGAACTACGAGCAGTACTTC.